This T cell receptor beta chain was identified during a study of early T cells in non-severe SARS-CoV-2 infection. The study, taken as a whole, reports: CD4 and private specificities were missed by VDJdb matching, which favored anti-spike CD8 responses.

V was pared by 3 bases and J by 2 bases, with 16 bases between. Germline V lookup: CDR1 SGHRS, CDR2 YFSETQ. This CDR3 has 16 amino acids. With regard to this clonotype: Its antigen is currently unknown.

In the library, individual cDNA molecules carried attached unique molecular identifiers. TCRdb reprocessed the 5' RACE reads with MiXCR, giving one entry per CDR3 protein. This table has roughly 81,000 distinct CDR3 sequences, around 5.6% appearing once. The TCR was taken from an adult who was a healthcare worker with PCR-confirmed SARS-CoV-2 infection or an uninfected control (not recorded which). Sequencing was done on a sample of whole blood. The J gene is TRBJ2-3, the V gene TRBV5-1, with D perhaps being TRBD1 or TRBD2 (5 bases each). This CDR3 reads CASSSKPGPNTDTQYF. The CDR3 DNA sequence: TGCGCCAGCAGCTCCAAGCCGGGACCAAACACAGATACGCAGTATTTT.